The 27 T cell receptor beta chains listed next were all sequenced from one sample in a study of cytomegalovirus exposure and HLA in healthy donors. PCR primers comprised 60 Vbeta and 13 Jbeta primers. This table comes from immunoSEQ multiplex PCR, and its TCRdb copy is limited to in-frame clones, with some not included. Of about 150,000 clones listed, around 75% are singletons. The sample was PBMCs. The receptors were gathered from a woman in her late teens or twenties in good health and CMV-seronegative.

The chain uses TRBV12-5 and TRBJ2-5; 9 bases map to TRBD2. This CDR3 spans 13 amino acids. The germline V gene encodes CDR1 LGHNT and CDR2 FRNRAP. J was trimmed by 4 bases and V by 5 bases; bases with no gene match: 2. The CDR3: CASGNSGGETQYF. The DNA for the CDR3 is TGTGCTAGTGGTAATAGCGGGGGAGAGACCCAGTACTTC.

CDR3 sequence reads: CASSYGGGTYEQYF. The DNA for the CDR3 is TGTGCCAGCAGTTATGGGGGGGGGACCTACGAGCAGTACTTC. The chain has TRBV6-6 and TRBJ2-5, with 7 bases identical to TRBD2. The tail of the sequence fits TRBJ2-7 better, so the J call may be wrong. The germline gives CDR1 MNHNY, CDR2 SVGAGI (reference sequence). This CDR3 is built from 14 residues.

V usage is TRBV4-1 and J usage is TRBJ1-1; TRBD1 might be the D (5 bases). Germline CDR1 is MGHRA and CDR2 is YSYEKL. Trimming left V 3 bases short and J 11 bases short, with 13 bases between. The CDR3 totals 12 residues. The chain's CDR3 is CASSQGPDGAFF. CDR3 sequence (DNA): TGCGCCAGCAGCCAGGGGCCGGATGGGGCTTTCTTT.

The V and J genes are TRBV5-1 and TRBJ1-4, with 10 bases that match TRBD1. Losses at the gene ends were 1 base for V and 5 bases for J; bases not matched to a gene: 2. CDR1 is SGHRS and CDR2 is YFSETQ in the germline V gene. This CDR3 is 15 amino acids long. This CDR3 reads CASSLMGQGNEKLFF. The CDR3 region has the DNA TGCGCCAGCAGCTTGATGGGACAGGGGAATGAAAAACTGTTTTTT.

This chain joins TRBV2 and TRBJ1-2; possibly TRBD1 for D (6 bases). Germline lookup yields CDR1 SNHLY and CDR2 FYNNEI. V lost 6 bases to trimming and J lost 4 bases, with 21 bases between them. The CDR3 consists of 16 residues. For the CDR3, the DNA is TGTGCCAGCAGCCGGGCCCCGGCCCGGGACACCTATGGCTACACCTTC. This gives the protein CASSRAPARDTYGYTF.

This clone was found a few times. The chain carries TRBV5-1 and TRBJ2-5; tentatively, D is TRBD2 (5 bases). CDR3 size: 15 residues. CDR1 SGHRS and CDR2 YFSETQ come from the germline V gene. Trimming left V 0 bases short and J 3 bases short, with 12 bases between. In DNA form, the CDR3 reads TGCGCCAGCAGCTTGGTCCTCCCCGGGAAAGAGACCCAGTACTTC. Its protein is CASSLVLPGKETQYF.

This chain uses TRBV12-5 with TRBJ2-5; D possibly corresponds to TRBD1 (5 bases). Germline lookup yields CDR1 LGHNT and CDR2 FRNRAP. V was trimmed by 3 bases and J by 7 bases, leaving 9 bases between them. The CDR3 has 12 amino acids. The CDR3 bases are TGTGCTAGTGGTTTCAGGGAAGGGACCCAGTACTTC. It specifies CASGFREGTQYF.

The rearrangement uses TRBV11-2 and TRBJ1-1; D ambiguous. With 5 bases removed from V and 1 base from J, the gap between germline ends came to 14 bases. Germline CDR1 is SGHAT and CDR2 is FQNNGV. This CDR3 is built from 15 residues. DNA for the CDR3: TGTGCCAGCAGCCCAGTAACGGGGAAGAACACTGAAGCTTTCTTT. It translates to CASSPVTGKNTEAFF.

Only a few counts were recorded for this clone. The chain carries TRBV7-2 and TRBJ1-2; no clear D. Germline V gene lookup returns CDR1 SGHTA and CDR2 FQGNSA. The V gene lost 0 bases and the J gene lost 8 bases, with 10 bases spanning the gap. This CDR3 region has 13 residues. CDR3 DNA: TGTGCCAGCAGCTTAGCCGGGATGGAGGGCTACACCTTC. This gives the protein CASSLAGMEGYTF. Based on the CDR3 plus reference TRBV7-2 and TRBJ1-2, the full variable domain is GAGVSQSPSNKVTEKGKDVELRCDPISGHTALYWYRQSLGQGLEFLIYFQGNSAPDKSGLPSDRFSAERTGGSVSTLTIQRTQQEDSAVYLCASSLAGMEGYTFGSGTRLTVV.

The chain combines TRBV5-6 with TRBJ1-1; possibly TRBD1 for D (6 bases). With 7 bases removed from V and 0 bases from J, the gap between germline ends came to 13 bases. The CDR3 loop spans 14 amino acids. Germline V gene sequence: CDR1 SGHDT, CDR2 YYEEEE. The chain's CDR3 is CASGKGHLNTEAFF. The CDR3, as DNA: TGTGCCAGCGGCAAGGGACACCTGAACACTGAAGCTTTCTTT.

J is TRBJ2-2 and V is TRBV9; 8 nucleotides match TRBD2. J gave up 3 bases and V 5 bases, and 6 bases lay outside the gene matches. Per the germline V gene, CDR1 is SGDLS and CDR2 is YYNGEE. The CDR3 is 15 amino acids. The CDR3, as DNA: TGTGCCAGCAGTCGGGGGGGGAGCGACACCGGGGAGCTGTTTTTT. The encoded protein is CASSRGGSDTGELFF.

This clone was detected a few times. The chain employs TRBV7-8 and TRBJ1-2; D unresolved. Per germline, CDR1 SGHVS and CDR2 FQNEAQ. The germline V and J ends were trimmed by 2 bases and 7 bases, with 11 bases remaining between them. This CDR3 contains 13 residues. The CDR3 spells CASSLTRVGGYTF. The CDR3 bases are TGTGCCAGCAGCTTAACACGGGTGGGTGGCTACACCTTC.

This rearrangement joins TRBV28 to TRBJ1-2, with 8 bases matching TRBD1. V shed 5 bases, J shed 9 bases, and the junction held 11 bases outside the gene matches. The CDR3 loop spans 14 amino acids. The germline gives CDR1 MDHEN, CDR2 SYDVKM. This CDR3 is CASSNYQGAVSYTF. In nucleotides, the CDR3 is TGTGCCAGCAGTAACTACCAGGGGGCTGTAAGCTACACCTTC.

This clone was seen a few times. This sequence joins TRBV18 and TRBJ2-1; 8 bases are shared with TRBD1. The V segment lost 4 bases and the J segment 7 bases; nucleotides outside the gene matches: 6. The CDR3 totals 14 residues. Germline CDR1 KGHSH, CDR2 LQKENI. CDR3 bases: TGTGCCAGCTCACGGATGGACAGGGTAAATGAGCAGTTCTTC. It translates to CASSRMDRVNEQFF.

This rearrangement joins TRBV6-6 to TRBJ1-1; possibly TRBD1 for D (5 bases). This CDR3 is 13 amino acids long. Trimming removed 5 bases at V and 4 bases at J, with 11 bases between. The germline gives CDR1 MNHNY, CDR2 SVGAGI (reference sequence). The CDR3 DNA is TGTGCCAGCAGTACGGAGCAGGGCACTGAAGCTTTCTTT. Protein: CASSTEQGTEAFF.

This clone was recorded a few times. The J gene is TRBJ2-4, the V gene TRBV11-3; TRBD1 aligns across 11 bases. The CDR3 is 18 residues long. CDR1 is SGHNT, CDR2 YENEEA, per germline. V shed 6 bases, J shed 5 bases, and the junction held 15 bases outside the gene matches. In DNA, the CDR3 is TGTGCCAGCAGTTTTCGGACAGGGGGCCGGTATTTGGAAAACATTCAGTACTTC. It specifies CASSFRTGGRYLENIQYF.

The chain joins TRBV11-2 to TRBJ2-2; D gene unclear. V lost 2 bases, J lost 2 bases, and 6 bases lay in between. Germline V gene data show CDR1 as SGHAT and CDR2 as FQNNGV. The CDR3 loop spans 14 amino acids. CDR3 sequence reads: CASSLMRNTGELFF. The CDR3 DNA reads as TGTGCCAGCAGCTTAATGCGAAACACCGGGGAGCTGTTTTTT.

This chain uses TRBV5-5 with TRBJ2-5, with a weak D call TRBD1 (5 bases). Germline assignment: CDR1 SGHKS and CDR2 YYEKEE (reference sequence). V was shortened by 2 bases and J by 1 base, with 12 bases between the two germline ends. The CDR3 loop spans 15 amino acids. CDR3 in amino acids: CASSFLVGAQETQYF. The CDR3 DNA reads as TGTGCCAGCAGCTTCCTCGTTGGGGCCCAAGAGACCCAGTACTTC.

This chain uses TRBV29-1 with TRBJ2-7; 8 nucleotides line up with TRBD2. CDR3 size: 17 residues. Germline CDR1 is SQVTM and CDR2 is ANQGSEA. The V segment lost 0 bases and the J segment 1 base; nucleotides outside the gene matches: 11. The CDR3 bases are TGCAGCGTTGAAGAACCGGGGGGGTCCCTTTCATCCTACGAGCAGTACTTC. It translates to CSVEEPGGSLSSYEQYF.

The chain has TRBV30 and TRBJ1-1; no clear D gene. Trimming took off 1 base at V and 4 bases at J, with 10 bases between the two ends. The CDR3 consists of 13 residues. CDR1 and CDR2 (germline): GTSNPN, SVGIG (reference sequence). For the CDR3, the DNA is TGTGCCTGGAGTGCGGGGTGGGGCACTGAAGCTTTCTTT. It is translated as CAWSAGWGTEAFF.

In this sample, this clone turned up a few times. V is TRBV29-1 and J is TRBJ1-1; D uncertain. The CDR3 extends over 14 amino acids. Trimming took off 4 bases at V and 2 bases at J, with 14 bases between the two ends. Germline loops: CDR1 SQVTM, CDR2 ANQGSEA. The CDR3 reads CSVASSSLNTEAFF. DNA for the CDR3: TGCAGCGTTGCGAGCTCATCCTTAAACACTGAAGCTTTCTTT.

The chain uses TRBV6-4 and TRBJ2-7, with D possibly matching TRBD1 (5 bases). From germline, CDR1 is MRHNA and CDR2 SNTAGT. This CDR3 has 14 amino acids. V gave up 8 bases and J gave up 2 bases, with 16 bases separating them. CDR3: CASPDKGKTYEQYV. CDR3 in DNA: TGTGCCAGCCCTGACAAGGGGAAAACCTACGAGCAGTACGTC.

V and J are TRBV2 and TRBJ1-4; 7 nucleotides line up with TRBD1. After removal of 4 bases from V and 3 bases from J, the junction contained 5 bases not matched to a gene. The length of the CDR3 is 15 residues. Germline values: CDR1 SNHLY, CDR2 FYNNEI. DNA of the CDR3: TGTGCCAGCAGTGGGGGGACAGTCGCTAATGAAAAACTGTTTTTT. Translation gives CASSGGTVANEKLFF.

The chain uses TRBV11-2 and TRBJ2-5, with 12 bases aligning to TRBD2. CDR3 length: 16 amino acids. The ends lost 4 bases at V and 0 bases at J; junction bases unmatched: 3. Germline values: CDR1 SGHAT, CDR2 FQNNGV. CDR3 amino acids: CASSSSGGGYQETQYF. In DNA, the CDR3 is TGTGCCAGCAGCTCTAGCGGGGGGGGTTACCAAGAGACCCAGTACTTC. The variable domain in full, completed from reference TRBV11-2 and TRBJ2-5, reads EAGVAQSPRYKIIEKRQSVAFWCNPISGHATLYWYQQILGQGPKLLIQFQNNGVVDDSQLPKDRFSAERLKGVDSTLKIQPAKLEDSAVYLCASSSSGGGYQETQYFGPGTRLLVL.

This clone was observed a few times. V and J are TRBV12-5 and TRBJ1-4; 7 bases are a match to TRBD1. The germline V gene has CDR1 LGHNT and CDR2 FRNRAP. With 5 bases clipped from V and 4 bases from J, the junction kept 4 bases outside the gene matches. The CDR3 consists of 14 residues. CDR3 sequence reads: CASGTGQINEKLFF. CDR3 coding DNA: TGTGCTAGTGGTACGGGACAGATTAATGAAAAACTGTTTTTT.

V gene TRBV5-1 combines with J gene TRBJ1-4; TRBD1 might be the D (5 bases). V lost 3 bases and J 7 bases, leaving 10 bases between the germline ends. This CDR3 is 13 amino acids long. CDR1 SGHRS and CDR2 YFSETQ come from the germline V gene. The DNA for the CDR3 is TGCGCCAGCAGCTCAGACAGAACTGAAAAACTGTTTTTT. It is translated as CASSSDRTEKLFF. Filled out from reference TRBV5-1 and TRBJ1-4, the complete variable domain reads KAGVTQTPRYLIKTRGQQVTLSCSPISGHRSVSWYQQTPGQGLQFLFEYFSETQRNKGNFPGRFSGRQFSNSRSEMNVSTLELGDSALYLCASSSDRTEKLFFGSGTQLSVL.

The V and J genes are TRBV10-2 and TRBJ1-5, with 7 bases identical to TRBD1. Germline CDR1 is WSHSY and CDR2 is SAAADI. The V and J ends lost 6 bases and 3 bases, in that order; junction bases with no gene match: 5. CDR3 length: 14 residues. The CDR3 spells CASSLTGVNQPQHF. CDR3 sequence (DNA): TGCGCCAGCAGCCTCACAGGGGTCAATCAGCCCCAGCATTTT.